This TCR beta chain was obtained from a study of Ad26.COV2.S vaccination and SARS-CoV-2 variants (dated by TCRdb to the early 2020s). Looking at the study overall: Vaccine-arm donors came from COV1001, a multicentre, randomized, double-blind, placebo-controlled phase I-IIa trial of Ad26.COV2.S in healthy adults. TCRbeta repertoire sequencing served as the tool for gauging how specific and how broad the SARS-CoV-2-reactive T cell receptors were following Ad26.COV2.S vaccination. The TCR-sequenced set comprised approximately 30 samples: some 20 Ad26.COV2.S vaccine recipients, 5 placebo recipients and 8 SARS-CoV-2 convalescent individuals. Participants in the trial were split at random into five groups of five each, receiving low-dose or high-dose Ad26.COV2.S once or twice, or else placebo on both occasions. Ad26.COV2.S was given intramuscularly at 5x10^10 or 1x10^11 viral particles, as a single shot or as two shots 56 days apart. Blinding of investigators to trial group allocation was maintained during experiments and outcome assessment.

This specimen's treatment or condition label, interpreted: roughly 20 received Ad26.COV2.S at low or high dose, single or two shots; roughly five received placebo; per-sample allocation not given. Repertoires of vaccine and placebo recipients were sequenced from samples taken on day 63 after the first injection. Cohort 1b enrolled 25 adults aged 18-55 years at a single site in Boston, USA, between 29 July and 7 August 2020. Ad26.COV2.S consisted of a replication-incompetent adenovirus type 26 vector by which a prefusion-stabilized SARS-CoV-2 spike protein from the original Wuhan strain was expressed. The immunoSEQ Assay was used to sequence TCRbeta CDR3 regions. After extraction, genomic DNA underwent amplification by bias-controlled multiplex PCR, followed by high-throughput sequencing. Processing in the source paper ran as follows. To quantify the absolute abundance of every unique TCRbeta CDR3 region, sequences were collapsed and filtered. T cell fraction was estimated by normalization of TCRbeta template counts to usable DNA, with usable DNA being measured through amplification of reference genes present in all nucleated cells. Repertoire TCRs were annotated as SARS-CoV-2-specific when V gene, CDR3 amino acid sequence and J gene were exactly matched to a known reactive TCR set. The reference SARS-CoV-2 TCR set was derived from MIRA and filtered for enrichment in COVID-19-positive ImmuneCODE repertoires, a step that removed public or cross-reactive TCRs. Based on the MIRA antigens, annotated TCRs were further analysed at the level of specific ORF or position within ORF. Breadth was defined as annotated unique rearrangements over total unique productive rearrangements; depth was the summed frequency of those rearrangements. Two-sided Wilcoxon rank-sum tests were used to compare TCR breadth between groups. The table comes from immuneACCESS by way of TCRdb, which keeps in-frame sequences with V and J called. Part of the clones is missing from these tables; in studies checked, under half for an unresolved V gene and the rest for unknown reasons. V and J calls and clone size are given by that table; D and trimming were obtained from the DNA. This sample lists some 340,000 clones; around 84% were detected once. The top ten clones comprise more than 1.5% of the sample.

The germline V gene (reference sequence) yields LGHDT for CDR1 and YNNKEL for CDR2. Taken from cysteine to phenylalanine, the CDR3 has 15 residues. The read is trimmed to its CDR3 DNA, 45 bases read in frame from base 1. Between the V and J ends, shortened by 1 base and 6 bases respectively, the junction contains 16 bases. A note on this clone: Its antigen is currently not known. It has no much larger one-base neighbor in the sample; base qualities were not kept.

The full study reports these points: The study was not powered for comparison of responses between vaccine doses or regimens. The authors noted that the TCR breadth and depth analyses may have underestimated total T cell responses. Substantial breadth of spike-specific CD8+ and CD4+ T cell responses was reported after vaccination. Comparable non-spike TCR breadth was observed between vaccine and placebo recipients, consistent with only spike being contained in the vaccine. Compared with placebo recipients, Ad26.COV2.S recipients showed higher spike-specific TCR breadth (P = 0.0014).

Sequenced here: peripheral blood, sampled in a trial of Ad26.COV2.S vaccine versus placebo. Recombination joined TRBV3-1 (or the pseudogene TRBV3-2) with TRBJ2-7, with the D gene uncertain. This TCR came from a person aged 18-65 years who received the Ad26.COV2.S COVID-19 vaccine or a placebo. CDR3 reads: CASSQASSFLGEQYF. The nucleotide sequence reads as follows: TGTGCCAGCAGCCAAGCTTCATCCTTCCTCGGCGAGCAGTACTTC.